This TCR beta chain derives from a study of T cell repertoires in cytomegalovirus infection. Background on the study: Indications came from public TCR beta signatures; they pointed to CMV infection and to a matching HLA type. Whole-study findings and limits: Of the TCR beta families, the public ones yielded a cumulative frequency that identified carriers of CMV plus the relevant HLA. CMV-specific HLA-C-restricted TCR beta clonotypes dominated the ex vivo response.

Remarks on this clonotype: The antigen remains undetermined.

MiXCR, applied by TCRdb to the reads, yields one record per CDR3 protein. Of more than 650,000 distinct CDR3 sequences in the sample, 35% were seen once. The V gene's germline CDR1 is SNHLY and CDR2 FYNNEI. V lost 4 bases and J lost 7, with 13 bases in between. This CDR3 is 13 amino acids long. The sequence derives from a human donor in good health (CMV status not recorded). Some clones in this sample may be carry-over from other donors' samples. Sequencing was done on a sample of PBMCs. The chain carries TRBV2 and TRBJ1-2, with a possible D match to TRBD1 (6 bases). Here the CDR3 DNA reads TGTGCCAGCAGTGTTGGAGGGACAATTGGCTACACCTTC. Its protein is CASSVGGTIGYTF.